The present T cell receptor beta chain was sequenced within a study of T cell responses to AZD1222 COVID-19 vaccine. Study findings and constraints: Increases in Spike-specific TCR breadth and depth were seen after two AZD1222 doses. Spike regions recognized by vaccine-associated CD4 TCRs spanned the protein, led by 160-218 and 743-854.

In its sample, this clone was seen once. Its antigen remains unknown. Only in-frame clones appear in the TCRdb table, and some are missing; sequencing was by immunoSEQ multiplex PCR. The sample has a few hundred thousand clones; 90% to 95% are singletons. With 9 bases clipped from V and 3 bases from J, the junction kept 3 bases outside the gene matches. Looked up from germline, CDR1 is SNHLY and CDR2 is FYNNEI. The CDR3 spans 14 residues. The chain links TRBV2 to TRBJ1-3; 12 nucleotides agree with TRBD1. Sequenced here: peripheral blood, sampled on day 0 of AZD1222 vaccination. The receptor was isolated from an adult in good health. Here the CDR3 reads CASGTGGIGNTIYF. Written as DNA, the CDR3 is TGTGCCAGTGGGACAGGGGGCATTGGAAACACCATATATTTT.